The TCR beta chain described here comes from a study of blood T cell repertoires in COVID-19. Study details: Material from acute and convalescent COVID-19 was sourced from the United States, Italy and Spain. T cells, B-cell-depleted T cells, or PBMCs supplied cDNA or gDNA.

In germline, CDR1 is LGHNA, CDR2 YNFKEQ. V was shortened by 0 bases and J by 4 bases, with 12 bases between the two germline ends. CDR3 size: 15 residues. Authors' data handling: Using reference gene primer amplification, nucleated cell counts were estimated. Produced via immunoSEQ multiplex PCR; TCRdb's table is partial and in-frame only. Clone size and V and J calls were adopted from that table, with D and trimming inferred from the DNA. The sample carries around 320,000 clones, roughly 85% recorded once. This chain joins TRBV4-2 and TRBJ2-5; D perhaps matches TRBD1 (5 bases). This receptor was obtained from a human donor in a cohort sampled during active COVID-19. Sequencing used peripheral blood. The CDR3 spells CASSQEQGMVETQYF. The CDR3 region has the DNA TGTGCCAGCAGCCAAGAGCAGGGCATGGTAGAGACCCAGTACTTC.